This T cell receptor (beta chain) is from a study of early T cells in non-severe SARS-CoV-2 infection. Study overall: Sequencing was performed on bulk RNA from unsorted whole blood, leaving chains unpaired.

Germline-derived CDR1 and CDR2 are KGHDR and SFDVKD. This CDR3 has 13 amino acids. With regard to this clonotype: One end of the junction does not line up with germline, which may come from a read error.

The TCR library protocol attached unique molecular identifiers to the individual cDNA molecules. TCRdb ran MiXCR on the 5' RACE reads and lists one entry per CDR3 protein. This table holds tens of thousands of distinct CDR3 sequences, roughly 10% found once. The chain has TRBV24-1 and TRBJ2-3; 7 bases fit TRBD2. Sequenced input: whole blood. The sequence was obtained from an adult who was a healthcare worker with PCR-confirmed SARS-CoV-2 infection or an uninfected control (not recorded which). The chain's CDR3 is CATGDLLGGSRYF. In nucleotides, the CDR3 is TGTGCCACCGGTGATTTGTTGGGCGGGAGCCGCTATTTT.